The clone carrying this T cell receptor (beta chain) showed up just a few times. This CDR3 is 16 amino acids long. J lost 4 bases, V lost 2 bases, and 7 bases had no gene match. Germline loops: CDR1 SGDLS, CDR2 YYNGEE. The sample originates from a study of T cell repertoires in cytomegalovirus infection. TCRdb re-called the reads through MiXCR, storing one row per CDR3 protein. The table shows 500,000 to 600,000 distinct CDR3 sequences, with approximately 15% occurring only once. The sample consisted of CD8+ T cells from PBMCs. The rearrangement uses TRBV9 and TRBJ2-5, with 11 bases aligning to TRBD2. This receptor was obtained from a human donor in good health (CMV status not recorded). Some clones in this sample may be carry-over from other donors' samples. The CDR3 DNA reads as TGTGCCAGCAGCGTTGTAGCGGGAGGGGCGGCAGAGACCCAGTACTTC. It is translated as CASSVVAGGAAETQYF.